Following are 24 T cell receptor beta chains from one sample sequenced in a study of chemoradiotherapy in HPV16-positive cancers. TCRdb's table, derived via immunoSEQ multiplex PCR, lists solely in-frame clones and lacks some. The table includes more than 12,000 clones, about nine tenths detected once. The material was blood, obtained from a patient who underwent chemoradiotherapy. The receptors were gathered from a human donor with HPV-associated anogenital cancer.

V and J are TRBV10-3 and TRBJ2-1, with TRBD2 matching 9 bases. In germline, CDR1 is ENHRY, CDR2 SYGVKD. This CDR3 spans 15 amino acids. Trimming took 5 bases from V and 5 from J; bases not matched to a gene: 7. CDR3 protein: CAISLAGGPDNEQFF. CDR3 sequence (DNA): TGTGCCATCAGTTTGGCGGGGGGGCCGGACAATGAGCAGTTCTTC.

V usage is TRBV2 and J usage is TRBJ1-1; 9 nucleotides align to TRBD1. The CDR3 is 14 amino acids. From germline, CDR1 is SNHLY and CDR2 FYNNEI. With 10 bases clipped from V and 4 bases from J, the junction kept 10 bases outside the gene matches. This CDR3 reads CAIITGGASTEAFF. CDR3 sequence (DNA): TGTGCCATAATAACAGGGGGCGCTTCCACTGAAGCTTTCTTT.

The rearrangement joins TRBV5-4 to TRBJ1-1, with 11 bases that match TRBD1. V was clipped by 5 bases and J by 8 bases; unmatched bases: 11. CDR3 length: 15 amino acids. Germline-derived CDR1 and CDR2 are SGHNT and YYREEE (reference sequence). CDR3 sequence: CASRGQGALGFEAFF. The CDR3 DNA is TGTGCCAGCAGAGGACAGGGGGCCCTCGGCTTCGAAGCTTTCTTT. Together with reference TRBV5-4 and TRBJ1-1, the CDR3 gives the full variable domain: ETGVTQSPTHLIKTRGQQVTLRCSSQSGHNTVSWYQQALGQGPQFIFQYYREEENGRGNFPPRFSGLQFPNYSSELNVNALELDDSALYLCASRGQGALGFEAFFGQGTRLTVV.

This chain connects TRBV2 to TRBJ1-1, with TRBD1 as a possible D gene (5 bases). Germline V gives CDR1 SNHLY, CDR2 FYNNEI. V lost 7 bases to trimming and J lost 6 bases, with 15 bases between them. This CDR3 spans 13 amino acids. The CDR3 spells CASKEGGGSEAFF. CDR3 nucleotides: TGTGCCAGCAAGGAGGGTGGGGGTTCTGAAGCTTTCTTT.

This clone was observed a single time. The CDR3 loop is CASSRVQRDVYGYTF. The CDR3 coding sequence is TGTGCCAGCTCCCGCGTCCAGAGGGATGTCTATGGCTACACCTTC. The rearrangement links TRBV18 to TRBJ1-2; D gene uncertain. CDR3 size: 15 residues. V shed 6 bases and J shed 4 bases, with 18 bases lying between them. Germline V gene sequence: CDR1 KGHSH, CDR2 LQKENI.

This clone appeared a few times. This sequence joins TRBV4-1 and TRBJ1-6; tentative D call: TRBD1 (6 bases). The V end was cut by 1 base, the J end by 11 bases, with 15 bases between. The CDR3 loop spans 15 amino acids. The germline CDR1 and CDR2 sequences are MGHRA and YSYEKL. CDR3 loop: CASSQAGQGSPPLHF. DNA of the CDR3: TGCGCCAGCAGCCAAGCAGGCCAGGGGAGTCCACCCCTCCACTTT.

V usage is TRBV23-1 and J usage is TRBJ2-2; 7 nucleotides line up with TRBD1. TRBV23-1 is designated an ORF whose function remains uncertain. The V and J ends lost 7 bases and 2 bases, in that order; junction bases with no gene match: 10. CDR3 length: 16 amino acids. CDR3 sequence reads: CASTFSGTDNTGELFF. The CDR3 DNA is TGCGCCAGCACCTTTTCCGGGACAGATAACACCGGGGAGCTGTTTTTT.

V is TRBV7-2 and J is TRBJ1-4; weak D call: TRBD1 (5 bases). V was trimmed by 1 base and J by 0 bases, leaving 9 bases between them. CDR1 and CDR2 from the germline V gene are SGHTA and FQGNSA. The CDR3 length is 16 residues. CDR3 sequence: CASSLVSGATNEKLFF. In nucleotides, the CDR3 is TGTGCCAGCAGCTTAGTATCGGGGGCAACTAATGAAAAACTGTTTTTT.

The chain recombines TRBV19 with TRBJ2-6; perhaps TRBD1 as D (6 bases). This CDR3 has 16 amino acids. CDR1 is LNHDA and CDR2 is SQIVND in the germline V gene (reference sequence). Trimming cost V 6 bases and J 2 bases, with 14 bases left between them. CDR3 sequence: CASRAGTPTGANVLTF. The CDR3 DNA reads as TGTGCCAGTAGGGCCGGGACACCGACTGGGGCCAACGTCCTGACTTTC.

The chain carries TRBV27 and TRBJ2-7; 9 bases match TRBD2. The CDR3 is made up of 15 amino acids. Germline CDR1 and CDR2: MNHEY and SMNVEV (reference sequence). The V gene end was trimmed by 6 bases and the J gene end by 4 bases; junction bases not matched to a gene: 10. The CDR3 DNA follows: TGTGCCAGCAGCCGCTCTAGCGGGGATACTTACGAGCAGTACTTC. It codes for CASSRSSGDTYEQYF.

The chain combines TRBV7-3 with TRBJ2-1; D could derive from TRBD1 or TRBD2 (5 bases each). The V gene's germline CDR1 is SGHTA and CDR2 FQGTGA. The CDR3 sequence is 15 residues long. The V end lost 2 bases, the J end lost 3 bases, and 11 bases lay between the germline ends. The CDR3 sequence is CASSLVGAGYNEQFF. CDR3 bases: TGTGCCAGCAGCTTAGTCGGGGCAGGCTACAATGAGCAGTTCTTC.

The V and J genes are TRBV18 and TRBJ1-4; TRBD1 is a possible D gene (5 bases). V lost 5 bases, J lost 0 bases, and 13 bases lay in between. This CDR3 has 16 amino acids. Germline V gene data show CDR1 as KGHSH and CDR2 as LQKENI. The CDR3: CASSVRGAATNEKLFF. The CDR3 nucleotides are TGTGCCAGCTCAGTCAGAGGGGCCGCAACTAATGAAAAACTGTTTTTT.

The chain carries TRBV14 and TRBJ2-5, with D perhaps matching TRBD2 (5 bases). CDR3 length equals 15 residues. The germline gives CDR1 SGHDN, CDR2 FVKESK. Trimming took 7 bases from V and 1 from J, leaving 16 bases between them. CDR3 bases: TGTGCCAGCACCCCTTACGGCGGGCCCCAAGAGACCCAGTACTTC. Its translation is CASTPYGGPQETQYF.

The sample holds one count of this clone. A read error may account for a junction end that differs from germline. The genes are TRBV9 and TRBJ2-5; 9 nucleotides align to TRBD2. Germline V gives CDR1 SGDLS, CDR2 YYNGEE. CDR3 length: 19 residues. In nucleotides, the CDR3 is TGTGCCAGCAACGTAGGTGCGGGGGGGCCGAATTCGGGCAGGAAGACCCAGTACTTC. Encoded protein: CASNVGAGGPNSGRKTQYF. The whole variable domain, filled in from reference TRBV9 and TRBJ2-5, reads DSGVTQTPKHLITATGQRVTLRCSPRSGDLSVYWYQQSLDQGLQFLIQYYNGEERAKGNILERFSAQQFPDLHSELNLSSLELGDSALYFCASNVGAGGPNSGRKTQYFGPGTRLLVL.

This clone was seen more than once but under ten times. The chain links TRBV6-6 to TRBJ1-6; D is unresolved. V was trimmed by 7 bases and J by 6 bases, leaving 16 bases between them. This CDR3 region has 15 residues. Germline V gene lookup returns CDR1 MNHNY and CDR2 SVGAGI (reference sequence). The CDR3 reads CASTHIGDSNSPLHF. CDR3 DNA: TGTGCCAGCACCCACATCGGGGATTCTAATTCACCCCTCCACTTT.

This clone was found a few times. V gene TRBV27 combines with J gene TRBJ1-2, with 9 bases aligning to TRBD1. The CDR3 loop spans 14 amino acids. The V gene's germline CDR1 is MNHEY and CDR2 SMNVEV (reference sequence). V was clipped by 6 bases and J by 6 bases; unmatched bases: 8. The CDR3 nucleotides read TGTGCCAGCAGCACAGGGGGCCCATTGCATGGCTACACCTTC. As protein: CASSTGGPLHGYTF.

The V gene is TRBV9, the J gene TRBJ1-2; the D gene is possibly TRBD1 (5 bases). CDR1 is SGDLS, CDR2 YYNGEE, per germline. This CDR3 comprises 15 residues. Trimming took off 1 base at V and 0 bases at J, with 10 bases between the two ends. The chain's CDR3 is CASSVSGSTNYGYTF. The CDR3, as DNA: TGTGCCAGCAGCGTATCAGGGTCGACTAACTATGGCTACACCTTC.

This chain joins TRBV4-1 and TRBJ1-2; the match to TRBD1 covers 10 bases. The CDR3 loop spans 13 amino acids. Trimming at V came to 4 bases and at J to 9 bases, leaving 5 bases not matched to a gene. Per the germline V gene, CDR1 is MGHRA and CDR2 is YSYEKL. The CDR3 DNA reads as TGCGCCAGCAGCCGACAGGGGGCGCGAAGCTACACCTTC. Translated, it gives CASSRQGARSYTF.

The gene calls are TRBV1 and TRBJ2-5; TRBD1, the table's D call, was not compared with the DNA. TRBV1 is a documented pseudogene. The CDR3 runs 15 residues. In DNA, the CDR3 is TGCACCAGCAGCAACCCCTGGACAGTTGAGGAGACCCAGTACTTC. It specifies CTSSNPWTVEETQYF.

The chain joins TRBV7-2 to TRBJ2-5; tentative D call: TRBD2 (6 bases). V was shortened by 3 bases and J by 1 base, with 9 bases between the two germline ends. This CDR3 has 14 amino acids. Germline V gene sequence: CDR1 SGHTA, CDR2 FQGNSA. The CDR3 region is CASSLGGGQETQYF. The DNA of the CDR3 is TGTGCCAGCAGCTTGGGGGGTGGCCAAGAGACCCAGTACTTC.

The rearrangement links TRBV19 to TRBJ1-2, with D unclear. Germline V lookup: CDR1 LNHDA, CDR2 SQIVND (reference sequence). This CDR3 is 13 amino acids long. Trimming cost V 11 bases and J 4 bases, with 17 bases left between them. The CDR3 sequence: CACSPRDTYGYTF. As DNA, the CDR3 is TGTGCCTGTTCACCGAGGGATACCTATGGCTACACCTTC.

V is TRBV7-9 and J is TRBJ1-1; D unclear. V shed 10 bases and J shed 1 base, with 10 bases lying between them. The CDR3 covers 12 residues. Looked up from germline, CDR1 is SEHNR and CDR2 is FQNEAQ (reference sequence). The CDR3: CATRNGNTEAFF. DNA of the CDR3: TGTGCCACTAGAAATGGGAACACTGAAGCTTTCTTT.

This CDR3 is CASSQGIVDEQYF. For the CDR3, the DNA is TGCGCCAGCAGCCAAGGGATAGTCGACGAGCAGTACTTC. V is TRBV4-1 and J is TRBJ2-7; D not resolved. The V gene lost 1 base and the J gene lost 5 bases, with 9 bases spanning the gap. This CDR3 region has 13 residues. Germline CDR1 reads MGHRA; CDR2 reads YSYEKL.

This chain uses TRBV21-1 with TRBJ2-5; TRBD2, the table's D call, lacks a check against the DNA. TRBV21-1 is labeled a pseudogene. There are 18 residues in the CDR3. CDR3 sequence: CASSKRGHRLAGKETQYF. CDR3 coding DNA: TGTGCCAGCAGCAAAAGGGGGCACCGACTAGCGGGGAAAGAGACCCAGTACTTC.